These 18 T cell receptor beta chains were all obtained from the same sample, sequenced in a study of blood T cell repertoires in COVID-19. TCRdb's copy holds only in-frame clones and misses some; the assay was immunoSEQ multiplex PCR. The table has approximately 300,000 clones, around 86% seen once. Sequencing used PBMCs or T cells enriched from blood (not recorded which). These receptors all stem from a woman aged 18-29 years who had recovered from COVID-19.

The rearrangement uses TRBV7-9 and TRBJ2-7; TRBD2 aligns across 7 bases. The CDR3 contains 14 residues. Germline loops: CDR1 SEHNR, CDR2 FQNEAQ (reference sequence). The V and J ends lost 2 bases and 5 bases, in that order; junction bases with no gene match: 6. The CDR3 loop reads CASSLLEAGDEQYF. The DNA for the CDR3 is TGTGCCAGCAGCTTATTGGAGGCGGGAGACGAGCAGTACTTC. Full variable domain (remainder filled in from reference TRBV7-9 and TRBJ2-7): DTGVSQNPRHKITKRGQNVTFRCDPISEHNRLYWYRQTLGQGPEFLTYFQNEAQLEKSRLLSDRFSAERPKGSFSTLEIQRTEQGDSAMYLCASSLLEAGDEQYFGPGTRLTVT.

This chain joins TRBV29-1 and TRBJ1-2; maybe TRBD1 (5 bases). This CDR3 spans 14 amino acids. V dropped 4 bases and J dropped 5 bases, with 17 bases sitting between them. The germline V gene has CDR1 SQVTM and CDR2 ANQGSEA. The CDR3 DNA sequence: TGCAGCGTTGCTCTGCGACAGACAACTTATGGCTACACCTTC. It translates to CSVALRQTTYGYTF.

This chain joins TRBV2 and TRBJ2-1, with TRBD2 as a possible D gene (6 bases). Germline assignment: CDR1 SNHLY and CDR2 FYNNEI. The CDR3 extends over 15 amino acids. V was trimmed by 7 bases and J by 10 bases, leaving 23 bases between them. The CDR3 DNA sequence: TGTGCCAGCACTCTCCCGGATGGAGCGGGCGAGGAGCAGTTCTTC. Its translation: CASTLPDGAGEEQFF.

The chain is built from TRBV5-5 and TRBJ1-2, with 9 bases identical to TRBD1. Germline V gene data show CDR1 as SGHKS and CDR2 as YYEKEE (reference sequence). The CDR3 loop spans 16 amino acids. Trimming cost V 4 bases and J 4 bases; bases outside gene matches: 11. CDR3 DNA sequence: TGTGCCAGCAGCCCGGAGGGACAGGGCTCATCCTATGGCTACACCTTC. It translates to CASSPEGQGSSYGYTF. Filled out from reference TRBV5-5 and TRBJ1-2, the complete variable domain reads DAGVTQSPTHLIKTRGQQVTLRCSPISGHKSVSWYQQVLGQGPQFIFQYYEKEERGRGNFPDRFSARQFPNYSSELNVNALLLGDSALYLCASSPEGQGSSYGYTFGSGTRLTVV.

In its sample, this clone was seen a few times. The gene calls are TRBV25-1 and TRBJ1-6; TRBD1 matches 8 bases. Germline trimming cut 5 bases from V and 8 bases from J; bases unmatched to any gene: 8. The CDR3 totals 15 residues. The V gene's germline CDR1 is MGHDK and CDR2 SYGVNS. CDR3 sequence reads: CASSRTGTGYSPLHF. The CDR3 DNA reads TGTGCCAGCAGTCGGACGGGGACAGGCTATTCACCCCTCCACTTT.

The gene calls are TRBV5-1 and TRBJ1-2; TRBD1 aligns across 7 bases. V trimming: 1 base; J trimming: 6 bases; junction bases outside the gene matches: 9. This CDR3 comprises 15 residues. The germline V gene encodes CDR1 SGHRS and CDR2 YFSETQ. In DNA form, the CDR3 reads TGCGCCAGCAGCTTGAGGGTGACAGGGAAGGATGGCTACACCTTC. Its translation: CASSLRVTGKDGYTF. Full variable domain (remainder filled in from reference TRBV5-1 and TRBJ1-2): KAGVTQTPRYLIKTRGQQVTLSCSPISGHRSVSWYQQTPGQGLQFLFEYFSETQRNKGNFPGRFSGRQFSNSRSEMNVSTLELGDSALYLCASSLRVTGKDGYTFGSGTRLTVV.

V is TRBV15 and J is TRBJ1-3; a possible D gene is TRBD1 (6 bases). The CDR3 contains 19 residues. Trimming took 0 bases from V and 0 from J, leaving 18 bases between them. Germline assignment: CDR1 LNHNV and CDR2 YYDKDF (reference sequence). The CDR3 bases are TGTGCCACCAGCAGAGACATGACAGGCGGAACCCTCTCTGGAAACACCATATATTTT. It is translated as CATSRDMTGGTLSGNTIYF.

This clone was seen just once. The chain links TRBV5-1 to TRBJ2-7, with TRBD1 as a possible D gene (6 bases). Between the trimmed V and J ends, which lost 5 bases and 5 bases, there was a span of 11 bases. Germline loops: CDR1 SGHRS, CDR2 YFSETQ. There are 12 residues in the CDR3. The DNA of the CDR3 is TGCGCCAGCAGGTTACAGGGACACGAGCAGTACTTC. It specifies CASRLQGHEQYF.

CDR3 coding DNA: TGTGCCAGCAGCGGGGGCAGCTCTGGGGCCAACGTCCTGACTTTC. Its protein product is CASSGGSSGANVLTF. This chain uses TRBV5-5 with TRBJ2-6; possibly TRBD1 for D (6 bases). CDR3 length: 15 residues. The V and J ends lost 4 bases and 0 bases respectively, with 8 bases between them. The germline V gene has CDR1 SGHKS and CDR2 YYEKEE (reference sequence).

This clone has only one observation. The chain joins TRBV28 to TRBJ1-3; TRBD1 might be the D (5 bases). The V end was cut by 6 bases, the J end by 0 bases, with 12 bases between. CDR1 and CDR2 from the germline V gene are MDHEN and SYDVKM. CDR3 length: 15 residues. Written as DNA, the CDR3 is TGTGCCAGCAGCTATCAGGGTGTCTCTGGAAACACCATATATTTT. Translating it yields CASSYQGVSGNTIYF.

This rearrangement joins TRBV18 to TRBJ2-4, with D possibly TRBD1 on 6 matching bases. This CDR3 spans 16 amino acids. The germline CDR1 and CDR2 sequences are KGHSH and LQKENI. V dropped 3 bases and J dropped 0 bases, with 12 bases sitting between them. The CDR3 region has the DNA TGTGCCAGCTCACCCCCAGGGGTCCTAGCCAAAAACATTCAGTACTTC. Its protein product is CASSPPGVLAKNIQYF.

V and J are TRBV19 and TRBJ2-2; 8 nucleotides align to TRBD1. Germline CDR1 reads LNHDA; CDR2 reads SQIVND (reference sequence). The CDR3 spans 16 residues. V gave up 5 bases and J gave up 4 bases; unmatched junction bases: 9. CDR3 in amino acids: CASSDLPDRVTGELFF. Written as DNA, the CDR3 is TGTGCCAGTAGTGATCTCCCGGACAGGGTCACCGGGGAGCTGTTTTTT.

The rearrangement links TRBV28 to TRBJ1-1; 7 nucleotides line up with TRBD1. The CDR3 is made up of 12 amino acids. Germline CDR1 MDHEN, CDR2 SYDVKM. V shed 5 bases and J 7 bases; nucleotides not matched to a gene: 4. The CDR3 DNA is TGTGCCAGCAGTGGGGACAGCCATGAAGCTTTCTTT. Translated: CASSGDSHEAFF.

The chain joins TRBV30 to TRBJ2-6; tentative D call: TRBD1 (6 bases). V dropped 7 bases and J dropped 0 bases, with 16 bases sitting between them. The CDR3 totals 16 residues. Germline loops: CDR1 GTSNPN, CDR2 SVGIG (reference sequence). DNA of the CDR3: TGTGCCTCCCCTCAGGGGCCCAACTCTGGGGCCAACGTCCTGACTTTC. This gives the protein CASPQGPNSGANVLTF.

The CDR3 protein is CASSPGTDISTDTQYF. CDR3 nucleotides: TGCGCCAGCAGCCCTGGGACTGATATTAGCACAGATACGCAGTATTTT. This chain uses TRBV5-1 with TRBJ2-3, with a weak D call TRBD2 (6 bases). Germline CDR1 SGHRS, CDR2 YFSETQ. The CDR3 length is 16 residues. Trimming stripped 4 bases from V and 0 bases from J, with 15 bases between.

The sample holds one count of this clone. J is TRBJ1-5 and V is TRBV4-1; 7 bases line up with TRBD1. CDR3 length: 16 amino acids. The junction had 7 bases not matched to a gene; V was cut back by 0 bases and J by 5 bases. Germline V CDR1 and CDR2: MGHRA, YSYEKL. In nucleotides, the CDR3 is TGCGCCAGCAGCCAAGAATGGTCCAGGGGGGATCAGCCCCAGCATTTT. Translated: CASSQEWSRGDQPQHF.

This sequence joins TRBV28 and TRBJ1-6; D unclear. Germline loops: CDR1 MDHEN, CDR2 SYDVKM. V lost 5 bases, J lost 8 bases, and 13 bases lay in between. The CDR3 sequence is 14 residues long. CDR3 in amino acids: CASSPYDYYSPLHF. CDR3 DNA: TGTGCCAGCAGTCCCTACGATTACTATTCACCCCTCCACTTT.

The rearrangement links TRBV9 to TRBJ2-1; D ambiguous. Germline CDR1 is SGDLS and CDR2 is YYNGEE. The CDR3 spans 14 residues. Trimming cost V 0 bases and J 8 bases, with 12 bases left between them. CDR3 sequence (DNA): TGTGCCAGCAGCGTAGATAACGGGTCAGATGAGCAGTTCTTC. It encodes CASSVDNGSDEQFF.